This T cell receptor (beta chain) emerged from a study of blood T cells in healthy people across ages. Findings and caveats of the study: Measured against age, TCR beta diversity per million T cells decreased in a roughly linear manner.

Regarding this clonotype: The target antigen is unknown.

The CDR3 sequence is 17 residues long. Using a J-beta primer mix together with a sample-barcoded 5' primer, a second PCR was run for roughly 7 to 12 cycles. MiXCR, applied by TCRdb to the 5' RACE reads, yields one record per CDR3 protein. The sample holds 850,000 to 1,000,000 distinct CDR3 sequences, roughly half seen once. The receptor's source is a woman aged 60 to 75 in good health. The chain employs TRBV21-1 and TRBJ2-7; the table's D call, TRBD2, has no DNA check behind it. TRBV21-1 is described as a pseudogene. Material: blood. For the CDR3, the DNA is TGTGCCAGCAGCAAACTCGGACTAGCGGGACCGACCTACGAGCAGTACTTC. Protein sequence: CASSKLGLAGPTYEQYF.